The 28 T cell receptor beta chains listed next were all sequenced from one sample in a study of T cell responses to AZD1222 COVID-19 vaccine. Sequencing used immunoSEQ multiplex PCR; TCRdb keeps in-frame clones, though not all of them. The sample gives 150,000 to 200,000 clones, about 90% of which show up once; under 3.5% is in the top ten. The sample consisted of peripheral blood, taken on day 0 of MenACWY control vaccination. The receptors were gathered from an adult in good health.

This clone has more than one count but fewer than ten. J is TRBJ2-7 and V is TRBV5-1; D is perhaps TRBD1 (6 bases). CDR3 size: 14 residues. V was cut by 0 bases and J by 7 bases, with 14 bases left in between. In germline, CDR1 is SGHRS, CDR2 YFSETQ. CDR3 amino acids: CASSLEGHRFEQYF. The CDR3 nucleotides are TGCGCCAGCAGCTTGGAGGGACACCGGTTTGAGCAGTACTTC.

V is TRBV7-2 and J is TRBJ2-3, with D unresolved. Looked up from germline, CDR1 is SGHTA and CDR2 is FQGNSA. Trimming removed 4 bases at V and 2 bases at J, with 16 bases between. The CDR3 extends over 16 amino acids. The CDR3 nucleotides read TGTGCCAGCAGCTCGTCCGGGTTGACCGACACAGATACGCAGTATTTT. It encodes CASSSSGLTDTDTQYF.

This chain connects TRBV2 to TRBJ2-7; D perhaps matches TRBD1 (5 bases). The ends were cut back, 8 bases at V and 5 bases at J, with 10 bases in the middle. Germline values: CDR1 SNHLY, CDR2 FYNNEI. The CDR3 loop spans 11 amino acids. CDR3 loop: CASSVGDEQYF. Here the CDR3 DNA reads TGTGCCAGCTCGGTAGGGGACGAGCAGTACTTC. The full variable domain, with the rest looked up from reference TRBV2 and TRBJ2-7, is EPEVTQTPSHQVTQMGQEVILRCVPISNHLYFYWYRQILGQKVEFLVSFYNNEISEKSEIFDDQFSVERPDGSNFTLKIRSTKLEDSAMYFCASSVGDEQYFGPGTRLTVT.

The rearrangement links TRBV5-1 to TRBJ2-7; D may be TRBD2 (6 bases). From germline, CDR1 is SGHRS and CDR2 YFSETQ. The CDR3 length is 14 residues. The germline V and J ends were trimmed by 5 bases and 0 bases, with 12 bases remaining between them. As DNA, the CDR3 is TGCGCCAGCAGGTCGGGACTCCGCTCCTACGAGCAGTACTTC. Its translation: CASRSGLRSYEQYF.

This clone came up once. V and J are TRBV12-3 or TRBV12-4 and TRBJ2-5; the D call may be TRBD1 or TRBD2 (5 bases each). This CDR3 is 13 amino acids long. V lost 2 bases to trimming and J lost 4 bases, with 8 bases between them. This chain's CDR3 is CASSLRGVETQYF. The CDR3 DNA follows: TGTGCCAGCAGTTTAAGAGGGGTAGAGACCCAGTACTTC.

V and J are TRBV7-9 and TRBJ2-5; 13 bases align to TRBD2. J gave up 5 bases and V 5 bases, and 5 bases lay outside the gene matches. The germline V gene encodes CDR1 SEHNR and CDR2 FQNEAQ (reference sequence). This CDR3 has 15 residues. CDR3 sequence: CASSHMTSGGETQYF. The CDR3 DNA is TGTGCCAGCAGCCACATGACTAGCGGGGGGGAGACCCAGTACTTC.

The chain employs TRBV28 and TRBJ1-1; D may be TRBD1 (6 bases). Per the germline V gene, CDR1 is MDHEN and CDR2 is SYDVKM. This CDR3 spans 14 amino acids. The V gene lost 4 bases and the J gene lost 3 bases, with 12 bases spanning the gap. CDR3 in DNA: TGTGCCAGCAGTTCCCCTACAGGGTACACTGAAGCTTTCTTT. Protein product: CASSSPTGYTEAFF.

CDR3 in amino acids: CASSFIDQPQHF. The CDR3 nucleotides are TGTGCCAGCAGTTTTATAGACCAGCCCCAGCATTTT. The chain employs TRBV27 and TRBJ1-5; D gene ambiguous. V was trimmed by 3 bases and J by 7 bases, leaving 7 bases between them. The CDR3 is 12 residues long. The germline V gene has CDR1 MNHEY and CDR2 SMNVEV (reference sequence).

This chain connects TRBV18 to TRBJ2-7; no clear D gene. Germline V lookup: CDR1 KGHSH, CDR2 LQKENI. Trimming pared 2 bases from V and 0 bases from J, leaving 17 bases between. This CDR3 comprises 17 residues. This chain's CDR3 is CASSPEVTTPPSYEQYF. The CDR3 DNA is TGTGCCAGCTCACCAGAAGTAACGACACCCCCCTCCTACGAGCAGTACTTC.

The V gene is TRBV5-1, the J gene TRBJ1-1, with D perhaps TRBD1 (6 bases). The V end was cut by 1 base, the J end by 0 bases, with 10 bases between. Per germline, CDR1 SGHRS and CDR2 YFSETQ. This CDR3 comprises 15 residues. The CDR3 loop is CASSLIGGLNTEAFF. The CDR3 DNA reads as TGCGCCAGCAGCTTGATCGGGGGCTTGAACACTGAAGCTTTCTTT. The full variable domain, rest sourced from reference TRBV5-1 and TRBJ1-1, is KAGVTQTPRYLIKTRGQQVTLSCSPISGHRSVSWYQQTPGQGLQFLFEYFSETQRNKGNFPGRFSGRQFSNSRSEMNVSTLELGDSALYLCASSLIGGLNTEAFFGQGTRLTVV.

This chain joins TRBV27 and TRBJ1-5, with 7 bases matching TRBD1. CDR3 length: 13 amino acids. Germline-derived CDR1 and CDR2 are MNHEY and SMNVEV (reference sequence). V lost 5 bases, J lost 11 bases, and 9 bases stayed unmatched. CDR3 sequence reads: CASSERQGSAQHF. In DNA, the CDR3 is TGTGCCAGCAGTGAACGACAGGGCTCGGCCCAGCATTTT.

The V call is TRBV7-9, the J call TRBJ2-5; 7 nucleotides line up with TRBD2. Trimming removed 1 base from V and 3 bases from J; junction bases left unmatched: 2. Germline V CDR1 and CDR2: SEHNR, FQNEAQ (reference sequence). This CDR3 has 14 amino acids. The CDR3 DNA sequence: TGTGCCAGCAGCTTAGTAACTAGCGAAGAGACCCAGTACTTC. It specifies CASSLVTSEETQYF.

The genes are TRBV30 and TRBJ1-2; D gene unclear. The CDR3 spans 14 residues. The V gene lost 0 bases and the J gene lost 4 bases, with 12 bases spanning the gap. Germline V gene sequence: CDR1 GTSNPN, CDR2 SVGIG (reference sequence). The CDR3 DNA is TGTGCCTGGAGTGTACGAAGGGATATCTATGGCTACACCTTC. Encoded protein: CAWSVRRDIYGYTF. The full variable domain, completed using reference TRBV30 and TRBJ1-2, is SQTIHQWPATLVQPVGSPLSLECTVEGTSNPNLYWYRQAAGRGLQLLFYSVGIGQISSEVPQNLSASRPQDRQFILSSKKLLLSDSGFYLCAWSVRRDIYGYTFGSGTRLTVV.

This clone was picked up a small number of times. The chain recombines TRBV30 with TRBJ1-3, with a possible D match to TRBD1 (5 bases). The CDR3 covers 16 residues. The germline gives CDR1 GTSNPN, CDR2 SVGIG (reference sequence). V was cut by 5 bases and J by 9 bases, with 26 bases left in between. CDR3 sequence reads: CAWRSPVLGPGGTIYF. DNA for the CDR3: TGTGCCTGGCGATCACCGGTATTAGGGCCGGGGGGCACCATATATTTT.

The chain links TRBV30 to TRBJ2-7; D not resolved. Germline V gene data show CDR1 as GTSNPN and CDR2 as SVGIG (reference sequence). This CDR3 comprises 13 residues. V lost 0 bases to trimming and J lost 2 bases, with 8 bases between them. The CDR3 loop is CAWSVATTYEQYF. The CDR3 bases are TGTGCCTGGAGTGTAGCCACAACCTACGAGCAGTACTTC.

V gene TRBV7-5 combines with J gene TRBJ1-4; the table calls TRBD1, which could not be checked here. TRBV7-5 is flagged as a pseudogene. The CDR3 totals 16 residues. The CDR3 region is CVRSLEDVQGAGKLFF. CDR3 bases: TGTGTCAGAAGCTTAGAGGATGTGCAGGGGGCGGGAAAACTGTTTTTT.

This clone was picked up one time. This chain links TRBV28 with TRBJ1-1, with TRBD1 matching 8 bases. The ends lost 5 bases at V and 5 bases at J; junction bases unmatched: 4. Germline CDR1 and CDR2: MDHEN and SYDVKM. CDR3 length equals 13 residues. The CDR3 nucleotides read TGTGCCAGCAGTCTGACAGGGGAAACTGAAGCTTTCTTT. Its translation: CASSLTGETEAFF.

The chain uses TRBV19 and TRBJ2-2; the match to TRBD1 covers 10 bases. The V gene's germline CDR1 is LNHDA and CDR2 SQIVND (reference sequence). The ends lost 1 base at V and 5 bases at J; junction bases unmatched: 7. The CDR3 extends over 17 amino acids. The CDR3 nucleotides are TGTGCCAGTAGTATAGGGACCGGACAGGGGGGAACCGGGGAGCTGTTTTTT. This sequence encodes CASSIGTGQGGTGELFF.

The chain recombines TRBV14 with TRBJ2-1; 10 nucleotides align to TRBD1. CDR3 length equals 16 residues. CDR1 and CDR2 from the germline V gene are SGHDN and FVKESK. With 3 bases clipped from V and 6 bases from J, the junction kept 8 bases outside the gene matches. CDR3 coding DNA: TGTGCCAGCAGCCACCTATTGGGACAGGGGTCCAATGAGCAGTTCTTC. It specifies CASSHLLGQGSNEQFF.

The chain has TRBV7-2 and TRBJ2-7, with 8 positions matching TRBD2. Germline V gene sequence: CDR1 SGHTA, CDR2 FQGNSA. Unmatched junction bases numbered 2, after V lost 3 bases and J lost 1 base. This CDR3 is 14 amino acids long. CDR3: CASSLSGSSYEQYF. CDR3 nucleotide sequence: TGTGCCAGCAGCTTGAGCGGGAGTTCCTACGAGCAGTACTTC.

This rearrangement joins TRBV28 to TRBJ2-7, with TRBD1 identical over 8 bases. The germline CDR1 and CDR2 sequences are MDHEN and SYDVKM. The V gene end was trimmed by 6 bases and the J gene end by 5 bases; junction bases not matched to a gene: 12. The CDR3 runs 15 residues. The CDR3 is CASSPLTDREDEQYF. The CDR3 coding sequence is TGTGCCAGCAGCCCACTCACGGACAGGGAAGACGAGCAGTACTTC.

J is TRBJ2-7 and V is TRBV30; D perhaps matches TRBD1 (5 bases). The CDR3 is 14 residues long. The germline V gene encodes CDR1 GTSNPN and CDR2 SVGIG (reference sequence). V lost 1 base to trimming and J lost 7 bases, with 17 bases between them. The CDR3 sequence: CAWSAGQWGGEQYF. CDR3 nucleotides: TGTGCCTGGAGTGCCGGTCAGTGGGGCGGAGAGCAGTACTTC.

This clone was counted only a few times. The V gene is TRBV15, the J gene TRBJ2-7; either TRBD1 or TRBD2 may supply D (5 bases each). Germline-derived CDR1 and CDR2 are LNHNV and YYDKDF (reference sequence). The CDR3 is 15 residues long. The ends were cut back, 5 bases at V and 0 bases at J, with 14 bases in the middle. The DNA for the CDR3 is TGTGCCACCAGCGGGAGCCGGGACGGCTCCTACGAGCAGTACTTC. Translation: CATSGSRDGSYEQYF.

This rearrangement joins TRBV4-2 to TRBJ1-5; tentative D call: TRBD1 (6 bases). Germline loops: CDR1 LGHNA, CDR2 YNFKEQ. The length of the CDR3 is 16 residues. The V and J ends lost 3 bases and 0 bases respectively, with 12 bases between them. The CDR3 DNA is TGTGCCAGCAGCCAGTTGACAGGAGATAGCAATCAGCCCCAGCATTTT. Its protein is CASSQLTGDSNQPQHF.

This rearrangement joins TRBV7-2 to TRBJ1-4, with unresolved D. The V and J ends lost 0 bases and 8 bases respectively, with 13 bases between them. Germline values: CDR1 SGHTA, CDR2 FQGNSA. This CDR3 comprises 15 residues. CDR3 in amino acids: CASSLAGSMGEKLFF. The DNA of the CDR3 is TGTGCCAGCAGCTTAGCCGGGTCAATGGGGGAAAAACTGTTTTTT.

This chain uses TRBV6-5 with TRBJ1-1, with 7 bases aligning to TRBD1. Trimming cost V 4 bases and J 7 bases; bases outside gene matches: 12. Germline lookup yields CDR1 MNHEY and CDR2 SVGAGI. This CDR3 is 15 amino acids long. CDR3 in DNA: TGTGCCAGCAGTTTCGGGACAGACAAACCCTATGAAGCTTTCTTT. Amino acids: CASSFGTDKPYEAFF.

This clone was counted only a few times. The V call is TRBV25-1, the J call TRBJ2-5; no clear D gene. Looked up from germline, CDR1 is MGHDK and CDR2 is SYGVNS. This CDR3 spans 12 amino acids. The germline V and J ends were trimmed by 4 bases and 5 bases, with 8 bases remaining between them. For the CDR3, the DNA is TGTGCCAGCAGTGTGTCTTTGGAGACCCAGTACTTC. It yields the protein CASSVSLETQYF.

In regard to this clone: This sample also contains other DNA sequences that code for the same CDR3. V gene TRBV3-1 (or the pseudogene TRBV3-2) combines with J gene TRBJ2-5; D is undetermined. Trimming stripped 4 bases from V and 5 bases from J, with 11 bases between. The CDR3 extends over 13 amino acids. The germline V gene has CDR1 LGHDT and CDR2 YNNKEL (reference sequence). This chain's CDR3 is CASSPSGAETQYF. In nucleotides, the CDR3 is TGTGCCAGCAGCCCCTCCGGCGCGGAGACCCAGTACTTC.